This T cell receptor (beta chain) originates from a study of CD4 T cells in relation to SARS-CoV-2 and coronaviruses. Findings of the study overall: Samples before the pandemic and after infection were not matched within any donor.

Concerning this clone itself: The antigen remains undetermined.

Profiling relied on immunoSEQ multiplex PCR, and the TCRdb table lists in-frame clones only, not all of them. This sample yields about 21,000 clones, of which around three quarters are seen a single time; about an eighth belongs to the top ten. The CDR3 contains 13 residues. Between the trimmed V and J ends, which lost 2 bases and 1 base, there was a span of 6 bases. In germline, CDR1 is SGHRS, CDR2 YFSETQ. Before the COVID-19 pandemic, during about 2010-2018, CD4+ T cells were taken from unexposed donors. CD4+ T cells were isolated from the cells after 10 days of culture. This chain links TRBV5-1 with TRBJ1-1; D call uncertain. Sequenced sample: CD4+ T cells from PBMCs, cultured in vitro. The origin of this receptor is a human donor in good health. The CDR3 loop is CASSFEQNTEAFF. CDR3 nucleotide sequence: TGCGCCAGCAGCTTTGAGCAGAACACTGAAGCTTTCTTT.